Detailed here is one TCR beta chain. Its specificity is not known. These data come from a study of OX40 agonist ivuxolimab in advanced cancers. Regarding the study as a whole: Dosing at 0.1 to 3.0 mg/kg was accompanied by clonal expansion of CD4+ and CD8+ blood T cells by week 6.

Libraries were prepared by immunoSEQ multiplex PCR; TCRdb keeps only in-frame clonotypes and omits some of them. The repertoire holds 100,000 or so clones, with about nine tenths as singletons. The CDR3 is 16 amino acids. CDR1 LGHNA and CDR2 YSLEER come from the germline V gene. V was pared by 2 bases and J by 9 bases, with 10 bases of the junction left unmatched. The material sequenced was CD4+ or CD8+ T cells sorted from blood, taken in a trial of the OX40 agonist ivuxolimab. This sequence was found in an adult with an advanced solid tumor such as melanoma, head and neck, liver or kidney cancer. This sequence joins TRBV4-3 and TRBJ1-6; 7 bases match TRBD1. CDR3: CASSQSGGQGGSPLHF. The DNA for the CDR3 is TGCGCCAGCAGCCAATCGGGCGGGCAGGGGGGTTCACCCCTCCACTTT.